This TCR beta chain stems from a study of blood T cell repertoires in COVID-19. The study recruited people aged about 18 to 95 years across approximately 24 US areas. Within 2 weeks before study entry, exposed participants met a COVID-19 case. Produced via immunoSEQ multiplex PCR; TCRdb's table is partial and in-frame only. The sample gives 350,000 to 450,000 clones, approximately 89% of which show up once; about 0.86% is in the top ten. The receptor comes from a woman aged 40 to 50 who had been exposed to COVID-19. The source material was PBMCs or T cells enriched from blood (not recorded which).

The CDR3 bases are TGCAGTGCTAGTTCGTCCACAGGTCCAAACACTGAAGCTTTCTTT. It specifies CSASSSTGPNTEAFF. The chain couples TRBV20-1 to TRBJ1-1; possibly TRBD1 for D (5 bases). Germline-derived CDR1 and CDR2 are DFQATT and SNEGSKA (reference sequence). V was trimmed by 3 bases and J by 2 bases, leaving 16 bases between them. The CDR3 totals 15 residues.